This T cell receptor (beta chain) was found in a study of post-analysis software for immune sequencing data. Across the whole study: The courses of disease that were included comprised relapsing-remitting, secondary progressive and progressive-relapsing multiple sclerosis.

General study points: The study found significantly lower normalized Chao1 diversity in multiple sclerosis patients than in controls. Controls had lower frequencies than patients of a few TRBV segments, which included TRBV5-6, TRBV5-1 and TRBV20-1.

Details on this clonotype: Its antigen is still unknown.

Unique molecular identifiers tagged the TCR beta cDNA libraries. The T cell input of about 0.9 to 11 million gave a few hundred thousand cDNA molecules. TCRdb independently ran MiXCR on the PCR reads; one entry per CDR3 protein. The table has a few hundred thousand distinct CDR3 sequences, 30% to 40% seen once. The V gene lost 3 bases and the J gene lost 1 base, with 13 bases spanning the gap. Germline V gene sequence: CDR1 SQVTM, CDR2 ANQGSEA. The CDR3 extends over 14 amino acids. V and J are TRBV29-1 and TRBJ2-7; TRBD2 is a possible D gene (7 bases). Sequencing was performed on blood. The receptor's source is a girl aged 2-10 years with multiple sclerosis. CDR3 sequence: CSVDTGRGSYEQYF. CDR3 coding DNA: TGCAGCGTTGATACAGGGAGGGGGTCCTACGAGCAGTACTTC.